The 3 T cell receptor beta chains below come from one sample, sequenced in a study of control samples from healthy donors and cancer patients. Profiling relied on immunoSEQ multiplex PCR, and the TCRdb table lists in-frame clones only, not all of them. This table has about 250,000 clones, over 70% appearing once. The sample consisted of PBMCs. The receptors were sampled from a woman aged 60 to 75 with lung cancer.

The chain carries TRBV5-1 and TRBJ2-2; TRBD2 agrees at 8 bases. The V gene's germline CDR1 is SGHRS and CDR2 YFSETQ. J lost 5 bases, V lost 1 base, and 1 base had no gene match. The CDR3 sequence is 14 residues long. CDR3 DNA sequence: TGCGCCAGCAGCTTGACGGGAGGGACCGGGGAGCTGTTTTTT. Its protein product is CASSLTGGTGELFF. The variable domain in full, completed from reference TRBV5-1 and TRBJ2-2, reads KAGVTQTPRYLIKTRGQQVTLSCSPISGHRSVSWYQQTPGQGLQFLFEYFSETQRNKGNFPGRFSGRQFSNSRSEMNVSTLELGDSALYLCASSLTGGTGELFFGEGSRLTVL.

A note on this clone: At the DNA level, this CDR3 is encoded by other sequences in the same sample as well. V and J are TRBV9 and TRBJ2-7; D remains unclear. CDR3 size: 12 residues. The V and J ends lost 3 bases and 6 bases respectively, with 10 bases between them. Germline V lookup: CDR1 SGDLS, CDR2 YYNGEE. The CDR3 protein is CASSADLGEQYF. CDR3 sequence (DNA): TGTGCCAGCAGCGCAGACTTGGGCGAGCAGTACTTC. Variable domain in full (rest from reference TRBV9 and TRBJ2-7): DSGVTQTPKHLITATGQRVTLRCSPRSGDLSVYWYQQSLDQGLQFLIQYYNGEERAKGNILERFSAQQFPDLHSELNLSSLELGDSALYFCASSADLGEQYFGPGTRLTVT.

The genes are TRBV7-6 and TRBJ2-1, with 10 bases that match TRBD2. CDR3 length equals 15 residues. Germline trimming cut 0 bases from V and 8 bases from J; bases unmatched to any gene: 4. Germline-derived CDR1 and CDR2 are SGHVS and FNYEAQ. CDR3 residues: CASSLAGLAIDEQFF. The CDR3 DNA reads as TGTGCCAGCAGCTTAGCGGGACTAGCGATCGATGAGCAGTTCTTC.